This entry describes one T cell receptor (beta chain). Antigen: not known. Amplified material comprised TCR beta CDR3 regions derived from RNA transcripts. An opening RT-PCR round employed HTBI primers and preceded a second-round multiplex PCR. In TCRdb, the multiplex PCR reads were re-called with MiXCR into one record per CDR3 protein. The table lists 170,000 or so distinct CDR3 sequences, about two fifths of them singletons. The record originates from a study of Graves' ophthalmopathy and Graves' hyperthyroidism. General study findings and limits: With a specificity of roughly 72% and a sensitivity of approximately 68%, the model predicted ophthalmopathy progression.

With a duration under 3 months, ophthalmopathy in the donors showed moderate-to-severe activity, CAS ≥3 and NOSPECS ≥4. Clinical symptoms, serum thyroxine, TRAb, thyroid ultrasound and orbital computed tomography determined diagnosis. The CDR3 totals 15 residues. The trim removed 0 bases at V and 4 bases at J, leaving 4 bases unmatched. CDR1 is LNHNV, CDR2 YYDKDF, per germline (reference sequence). This TCR came from a man younger than 40 with Graves' ophthalmopathy. The chain joins TRBV15 to TRBJ1-2; 8 positions match TRBD1. Material: peripheral blood. The CDR3 sequence is CATSRDLGQVYGYTF. In DNA, the CDR3 is TGTGCCACCAGCAGAGATCTGGGACAGGTCTATGGCTACACCTTC.